These 25 T cell receptor beta chains were sequenced from one sample in a study of CD8+CD57+ T cells in acquired aplastic anemia. In patients chosen for sequencing, flow cytometry had shown CD8+CD57+ cell expansion. The template used for profiling TCR beta VDJ and CDR3 was genomic DNA. A single record per CDR3 protein comes from TCRdb applying MiXCR to the reads. The sample includes under 250,000 distinct CDR3 sequences, 65% seen only once; the top ten take about 60%. Input material: sorted CD4+, CD8+, or CD8+CD57+ T cells (not recorded which) from PBMCs. These receptors originate from a human donor with aplastic anemia.

This clonotype has more than one count but fewer than ten. The genes are TRBV29-1 and TRBJ2-1; tentative D call: TRBD1 (5 bases). The CDR3 consists of 13 residues. Trimming removed 4 bases at V and 2 bases at J, with 9 bases between. Germline assignment: CDR1 SQVTM and CDR2 ANQGSEA. The DNA of the CDR3 is TGCAGCGTTGCAACACAGGCCTACAATGAGCAGTTCTTC. Its translation: CSVATQAYNEQFF.

J is TRBJ2-7 and V is TRBV20-1; TRBD2 agrees at 10 bases. Near its end, the DNA agrees better with TRBJ2-5, so the J call may be wrong. The germline V gene encodes CDR1 DFQATT and CDR2 SNEGSKA (reference sequence). There are 16 residues in the CDR3. The CDR3 coding sequence is TGCAGTGCTAGGCCCAGCGGGGGGGCCGTCGGGGAGACCCAGTACTTC. Encoded protein: CSARPSGGAVGETQYF.

The J gene is TRBJ1-5, the V gene TRBV2, with D perhaps TRBD1 (6 bases). The V end lost 8 bases, the J end lost 4 bases, and 12 bases lay between the germline ends. CDR1 SNHLY and CDR2 FYNNEI come from the germline V gene. The CDR3 runs to 13 residues. CDR3 sequence reads: CASGRDTNQPQHF. The CDR3, as DNA: TGTGCCAGCGGAAGGGACACGAATCAGCCCCAGCATTTT.

CDR3 protein: CTAVGDIGTGELFF. The CDR3 region has the DNA TGTACAGCAGTGGGGGACATAGGCACCGGGGAGCTGTTTTTT. This chain links TRBV25-1 with TRBJ2-2, with a tentative D call TRBD1 (6 bases). Germline V lookup: CDR1 MGHDK, CDR2 SYGVNS. This CDR3 region has 14 residues.

The chain is built from TRBV7-2 and TRBJ1-2, with TRBD1 matching 9 bases. J lost 8 bases, V lost 4 bases, and 11 bases had no gene match. There are 15 residues in the CDR3. CDR1 SGHTA and CDR2 FQGNSA come from the germline V gene. CDR3 coding DNA: TGTGCCAGCAGCTGGAAACCGGGACAGGGTGACGGCTACACCTTC. Translation gives CASSWKPGQGDGYTF.

The V call is TRBV20-1, the J call TRBJ2-3; D might be TRBD1 or TRBD2, each matching 5 bases. Per the germline V gene, CDR1 is DFQATT and CDR2 is SNEGSKA (reference sequence). V gave up 3 bases and J gave up 2 bases, with 15 bases separating them. The CDR3 is 15 amino acids. CDR3 coding DNA: TGCAGTGCTAGGCGAGGGGTGGCATTCACAGATACGCAGTATTTT. Its translation is CSARRGVAFTDTQYF.

This clonotype has at least ten counts. The V gene is TRBV20-1, the J gene TRBJ1-2; no reliable D call. Trimming removed 2 bases at V and 3 bases at J, with 13 bases between. The germline V gene encodes CDR1 DFQATT and CDR2 SNEGSKA (reference sequence). The CDR3 has 14 residues. CDR3 in DNA: TGCAGTGCTAGATATAGGCAGGCCCACTATGGCTACACCTTC. Its protein is CSARYRQAHYGYTF.

The sample holds a few counts of this clonotype. V usage is TRBV15 and J usage is TRBJ1-5; no clear D gene. Germline V gives CDR1 LNHNV, CDR2 YYDKDF (reference sequence). The V gene lost 5 bases and the J gene lost 11 bases, with 16 bases spanning the gap. The CDR3 has 13 amino acids. The CDR3 DNA follows: TGTGCCACCAGCGGGTCAGACCTCGGGACCCAGCATTTT. It specifies CATSGSDLGTQHF.

The chain links TRBV12-3 or TRBV12-4 to TRBJ2-5; the match to TRBD2 covers 13 bases. V shed 8 bases, J shed 1 base, and the junction held 1 base outside the gene matches. This CDR3 contains 14 residues. CDR3 region: CASRTSGSQETQYF. In nucleotides, the CDR3 is TGTGCCAGCCGGACTAGCGGGAGCCAAGAGACCCAGTACTTC.

A few counts support this clonotype. V is TRBV12-3 or TRBV12-4 and J is TRBJ1-5; D gene unclear. The CDR3 totals 15 residues. Trimming left V 3 bases short and J 2 bases short, with 11 bases between. CDR3 bases: TGTGCCAGCAGTTTTATAGGGCAGGGCAATCAGCCCCAGCATTTT. It translates to CASSFIGQGNQPQHF.

This clonotype has just a few counts. This CDR3 is CASSEWGRATNEKLFF. CDR3 bases: TGTGCCAGCAGTGAATGGGGAAGGGCAACTAATGAAAAACTGTTTTTT. The V and J genes are TRBV2 and TRBJ1-4; no clear D gene. The germline CDR1 and CDR2 sequences are SNHLY and FYNNEI. V was clipped by 2 bases and J by 0 bases, with 10 bases between them. The CDR3 is made up of 16 amino acids. Full variable domain (missing parts from reference TRBV2 and TRBJ1-4): EPEVTQTPSHQVTQMGQEVILRCVPISNHLYFYWYRQILGQKVEFLVSFYNNEISEKSEIFDDQFSVERPDGSNFTLKIRSTKLEDSAMYFCASSEWGRATNEKLFFGSGTQLSVL.

The chain uses TRBV7-9 and TRBJ2-7, with D perhaps being TRBD1 or TRBD2 (5 bases each). The CDR3 is 12 amino acids. Trimming took off 7 bases at V and 8 bases at J, with 15 bases between the two ends. CDR1 and CDR2 from the germline V gene are SEHNR and FQNEAQ (reference sequence). In DNA, the CDR3 is TGTGCCAGCACCACCGGGACCGAGAAGCAGTACTTC. Translation gives CASTTGTEKQYF.

At least ten counts were recorded for this clonotype. The rearrangement joins TRBV3-1 to TRBJ2-2; no reliable D call. V was clipped by 0 bases and J by 10 bases, with 9 bases between them. CDR1 and CDR2 from the germline V gene are LGHDT and YNNKEL (reference sequence). There are 13 residues in the CDR3. The CDR3 spells CASSQDSAPELFF. The CDR3 nucleotides read TGTGCCAGCAGCCAAGATTCAGCGCCGGAGCTGTTTTTT.

This rearrangement joins TRBV20-1 to TRBJ2-7; D possibly corresponds to TRBD1 (5 bases). This CDR3 is built from 17 residues. Looked up from germline, CDR1 is DFQATT and CDR2 is SNEGSKA (reference sequence). Deletions cut 6 bases from V and 3 bases from J, with 27 bases between. The CDR3 DNA sequence: TGCAGTGCCAGCAGTTTAGGGTTGACAGAAAAAATCTACGAGCAGTACTTC. Its protein is CSASSLGLTEKIYEQYF.

This clonotype occurred many times. V gene TRBV9 combines with J gene TRBJ2-1, with D possibly TRBD2 on 6 matching bases. Trimming pared 0 bases from V and 3 bases from J, leaving 13 bases between. Germline CDR1 SGDLS, CDR2 YYNGEE. The CDR3 covers 16 residues. The CDR3: CASSVGMGGLYNEQFF. CDR3 coding DNA: TGTGCCAGCAGCGTAGGAATGGGGGGTCTCTACAATGAGCAGTTCTTC.

As DNA, the CDR3 is TGTGCCAGTAGTAAACAGGGGGGTAATCAGCCCCAGCATTTT. Residues: CASSKQGGNQPQHF. The rearrangement uses TRBV2 and TRBJ1-5; 8 bases map to TRBD1. The CDR3 is made up of 14 amino acids. Unmatched junction bases numbered 8, after V lost 9 bases and J lost 4 bases. The germline CDR1 and CDR2 sequences are SNHLY and FYNNEI.

The genes are TRBV2 and TRBJ2-3; no reliable D call. Germline CDR1 reads SNHLY; CDR2 reads FYNNEI. V was shortened by 4 bases and J by 0 bases, with 8 bases between the two germline ends. The CDR3 covers 14 residues. The CDR3 sequence is CASSVSHSTDTQYF. The CDR3 DNA reads as TGTGCCAGCAGTGTCAGCCATAGCACAGATACGCAGTATTTT.

The J gene is TRBJ1-6, the V gene TRBV7-2; D not certain. This CDR3 spans 14 amino acids. Germline CDR1 and CDR2: SGHTA and FQGNSA. Trimming pared 10 bases from V and 0 bases from J, leaving 10 bases between. CDR3: CATTSGSYNSPLHF. Here the CDR3 DNA reads TGTGCCACCACTTCGGGCTCCTATAATTCACCCCTCCACTTT.

The rearrangement uses TRBV19 and TRBJ2-2; D gene uncertain. CDR3 size: 11 residues. Germline-derived CDR1 and CDR2 are LNHDA and SQIVND (reference sequence). V was trimmed by 5 bases and J by 8 bases, leaving 6 bases between them. CDR3 residues: CASSVGGELFF. CDR3 DNA sequence: TGTGCCAGTAGTGTCGGGGGGGAGCTGTTTTTT.

The sample holds a few counts of this clonotype. V usage is TRBV15 and J usage is TRBJ1-1; D is ambiguous. This CDR3 has 12 residues. V gave up 1 base and J gave up 7 bases, with 7 bases separating them. Germline-derived CDR1 and CDR2 are LNHNV and YYDKDF (reference sequence). The CDR3 loop reads CATSRAGFEAFF. The CDR3 DNA reads TGTGCCACCAGCAGAGCTGGGTTTGAAGCTTTCTTT. The variable domain in full, completed from reference TRBV15 and TRBJ1-1, reads DAMVIQNPRYQVTQFGKPVTLSCSQTLNHNVMYWYQQKSSQAPKLLFHYYDKDFNNEADTPDNFQSRRPNTSFCFLDIRSPGLGDTAMYLCATSRAGFEAFFGQGTRLTVV.

This clonotype was detected only once. At one end, the junction sequence differs from germline, possibly due to a read error. The gene calls are TRBV7-9 and TRBJ2-1, with 9 nucleotides matching TRBD2. This CDR3 has 17 amino acids. Per the germline V gene, CDR1 is SEHNR and CDR2 is FQNEAQ (reference sequence). The CDR3 region is CASSPLGAGGLAFEQFF. The CDR3, as DNA: TGTGCTAGCAGCCCCCTCGGGGCGGGGGGGCTGGCATTTGAGCAGTTCTTC.

This clonotype was detected a few times. The chain uses TRBV5-6 and TRBJ2-3; D may match TRBD1 or TRBD2 (6 bases each). Trimming shortened V by 3 bases and J by 2 bases, and 25 bases separated the two germline ends. The CDR3 runs 19 residues. The germline gives CDR1 SGHDT, CDR2 YYEEEE. CDR3 amino acids: CASSCFAGFRGLFTDTQYF. DNA of the CDR3: TGTGCCAGCAGCTGCTTTGCGGGGTTCAGGGGTCTTTTCACAGATACGCAGTATTTT.

This clonotype was picked up a small number of times. The V gene is TRBV24-1, the J gene TRBJ2-1; TRBD1 is a possible D gene (6 bases). The CDR3 length is 17 residues. V was clipped by 5 bases and J by 0 bases, with 16 bases between them. Germline values: CDR1 KGHDR, CDR2 SFDVKD. Here the CDR3 DNA reads TGTGCCACCAGTGGGGGGCTGGCAGGGAGCTCCTACAATGAGCAGTTCTTC. Translated, it gives CATSGGLAGSSYNEQFF.

The chain combines TRBV10-3 with TRBJ1-5; D is perhaps TRBD1 (5 bases). CDR3 length: 15 amino acids. With 0 bases removed from V and 5 bases from J, the gap between germline ends came to 11 bases. CDR1 and CDR2 from the germline V gene are ENHRY and SYGVKD. The CDR3 DNA follows: TGTGCCATCAGTGAGTCCCGGGACGGACATCAGCCCCAGCATTTT. It codes for CAISESRDGHQPQHF.

CDR3 coding DNA: TGTGCCAGCAGCTTGTCGCTAGCGGGGAACACCGGGGAGCTGTTTTTT. The encoded protein is CASSLSLAGNTGELFF. The chain couples TRBV5-4 to TRBJ2-2, with 8 bases identical to TRBD2. The V and J ends lost 1 base and 1 base, in that order; junction bases with no gene match: 3. CDR1 SGHNT and CDR2 YYREEE come from the germline V gene (reference sequence). The CDR3 totals 16 residues. Full variable domain (remainder filled in from reference TRBV5-4 and TRBJ2-2): ETGVTQSPTHLIKTRGQQVTLRCSSQSGHNTVSWYQQALGQGPQFIFQYYREEENGRGNFPPRFSGLQFPNYSSELNVNALELDDSALYLCASSLSLAGNTGELFFGEGSRLTVL.